The 27 T cell receptor beta chains in this list originate from one sample, sequenced in a study of cytomegalovirus exposure and HLA in healthy donors. The repertoire was sequenced with immunoSEQ multiplex PCR; TCRdb's copy has only in-frame clones and lacks some. The sample lists about 140,000 clones, roughly four fifths seen once, with 1.4% in the top ten. Sequencing input: PBMCs. The receptors stem from a woman aged 30 to 39 in good health and CMV-seronegative.

This clone appeared once. The gene calls are TRBV5-1 and TRBJ2-3; TRBD1 matches 10 bases. The trim removed 1 base at V and 6 bases at J, leaving 8 bases unmatched. The CDR3 contains 16 residues. Per germline, CDR1 SGHRS and CDR2 YFSETQ. The CDR3 DNA is TGCGCCAGCAGCTTGATGGGGACAGGGGTGGGGGATACGCAGTATTTT. Translation gives CASSLMGTGVGDTQYF.

The chain joins TRBV5-1 to TRBJ2-7; 7 bases map to TRBD1. Germline V gene data show CDR1 as SGHRS and CDR2 as YFSETQ. This CDR3 has 13 residues. Germline trimming cut 3 bases from V and 2 bases from J; bases unmatched to any gene: 2. CDR3 residues: CASSWGQTYEQYF. CDR3 DNA: TGCGCCAGCAGCTGGGGACAGACCTACGAGCAGTACTTC.

The chain combines TRBV6-5 with TRBJ2-2, with D unresolved. The germline V gene has CDR1 MNHEY and CDR2 SVGAGI. This CDR3 comprises 13 residues. V was cut by 6 bases and J by 4 bases, with 9 bases left in between. This CDR3 reads CASSSPGTGELFF. The CDR3 nucleotides read TGTGCCAGCAGCTCCCCCGGCACCGGGGAGCTGTTTTTT.

The J gene is TRBJ2-6, the V gene TRBV7-9; TRBD1 matches 7 bases. Germline V gives CDR1 SEHNR, CDR2 FQNEAQ (reference sequence). Trimming cost V 0 bases and J 2 bases; bases outside gene matches: 1. This CDR3 comprises 16 residues. The CDR3 DNA reads as TGTGCCAGCAGCTTAGCGGACAGGCCTGGGGCCAACGTCCTGACTTTC. As protein: CASSLADRPGANVLTF.

The chain recombines TRBV2 with TRBJ1-1; 10 positions agree with TRBD1. CDR3 length equals 14 residues. CDR1 SNHLY and CDR2 FYNNEI come from the germline V gene. V shed 4 bases, J shed 5 bases, and the junction held 4 bases outside the gene matches. The CDR3 DNA sequence: TGTGCCAGCAGTGGGGACAGGGGTCGGACTGAAGCTTTCTTT. As protein: CASSGDRGRTEAFF.

This chain joins TRBV5-5 and TRBJ2-7; D not certain. Germline values: CDR1 SGHKS, CDR2 YYEKEE (reference sequence). The CDR3 has 14 residues. Trimming removed 0 bases at V and 2 bases at J, with 9 bases between. The CDR3 DNA reads as TGTGCCAGCAGCTTGGAGTGGCAAACCTACGAGCAGTACTTC. It codes for CASSLEWQTYEQYF.

V is TRBV7-7 and J is TRBJ2-1; no definite D call. The CDR3 has 15 amino acids. Germline V gene data show CDR1 as SSHAT and CDR2 as FNYEAQ (reference sequence). V lost 2 bases, J lost 0 bases, and 8 bases lay in between. In nucleotides, the CDR3 is TGTGCCAGCAGCTTATCACTCACCTCCTACAATGAGCAGTTCTTC. Residues: CASSLSLTSYNEQFF.

CDR3 DNA: TGTGCCTGGAACCAGGGGGGCACTGAAGCTTTCTTT. Translation: CAWNQGGTEAFF. The V and J genes are TRBV30 and TRBJ1-1; TRBD1 matches 7 bases. Germline trimming cut 4 bases from V and 4 bases from J; bases unmatched to any gene: 3. Germline CDR1 reads GTSNPN; CDR2 reads SVGIG (reference sequence). This CDR3 has 12 amino acids.

Only one count was recorded for this clone. V usage is TRBV7-2 and J usage is TRBJ1-1; the D is unclear. The CDR3 totals 14 residues. The V end was cut by 6 bases, the J end by 0 bases, with 11 bases between. Germline values: CDR1 SGHTA, CDR2 FQGNSA. The CDR3 reads CASSPGWVNTEAFF. CDR3 DNA sequence: TGTGCCAGCAGTCCCGGGTGGGTGAACACTGAAGCTTTCTTT.

The rearrangement joins TRBV25-1 to TRBJ1-4; maybe TRBD1 (6 bases). CDR1 and CDR2 from the germline V gene are MGHDK and SYGVNS. This CDR3 contains 15 residues. The V and J ends lost 1 base and 5 bases respectively, with 11 bases between them. The CDR3, as DNA: TGTGCCAGCAGTGAATCGGGGCAGGGGAATGAAAAACTGTTTTTT. Protein: CASSESGQGNEKLFF.

The V call is TRBV7-3, the J call TRBJ2-3; a weak D match, TRBD1 (6 bases). The CDR3 consists of 18 residues. Per germline, CDR1 SGHTA and CDR2 FQGTGA. V gave up 4 bases and J gave up 0 bases, with 20 bases separating them. This chain's CDR3 is CASSWTAWTEPSTDTQYF. The CDR3 DNA is TGTGCCAGCAGCTGGACCGCCTGGACAGAGCCTAGCACAGATACGCAGTATTTT. Full variable domain (remainder filled in from reference TRBV7-3 and TRBJ2-3): GAGVSQTPSNKVTEKGKYVELRCDPISGHTALYWYRQSLGQGPEFLIYFQGTGAADDSGLPNDRFFAVRPEGSVSTLKIQRTERGDSAVYLCASSWTAWTEPSTDTQYFGPGTRLTVL.

The J gene is TRBJ2-2, the V gene TRBV14, with 7 positions matching TRBD1. CDR1 is SGHDN and CDR2 is FVKESK in the germline V gene. CDR3 length: 14 residues. V lost 1 base to trimming and J lost 15 bases; unmatched junction nucleotides: 11. In DNA form, the CDR3 reads TGTGCCAGCAGCCAAGCCCCCCTGACAGGGATGGTGTTTTTT. Translated: CASSQAPLTGMVFF.

This clone was seen more than once but under ten times. This sequence joins TRBV7-9 and TRBJ1-2, with 7 bases lining up with TRBD1. Germline lookup yields CDR1 SEHNR and CDR2 FQNEAQ (reference sequence). J gave up 6 bases and V 5 bases, and 9 bases lay outside the gene matches. The CDR3 is 14 residues long. CDR3 DNA sequence: TGTGCCAGCAGCGCTTGGACAGGACGGGATGGCTACACCTTC. It translates to CASSAWTGRDGYTF.

The V gene is TRBV2, the J gene TRBJ2-5, with 13 bases aligning to TRBD2. CDR1 SNHLY and CDR2 FYNNEI come from the germline V gene. This CDR3 comprises 17 residues. The V gene end was trimmed by 1 base and the J gene end by 4 bases; junction bases not matched to a gene: 6. This CDR3 is CASSEGGLAGFGETQYF. CDR3 sequence (DNA): TGTGCCAGCAGTGAAGGGGGACTAGCGGGGTTTGGAGAGACCCAGTACTTC.

The J gene is TRBJ2-5, the V gene TRBV7-2; possibly TRBD2 for D (6 bases). Germline V gives CDR1 SGHTA, CDR2 FQGNSA. With 5 bases removed from V and 4 bases from J, the gap between germline ends came to 14 bases. The CDR3 covers 14 residues. For the CDR3, the DNA is TGTGCCAGCAGCCTTAGACGGAGGGGAGAGACCCAGTACTTC. It specifies CASSLRRRGETQYF.

The chain has TRBV18 and TRBJ2-2, with TRBD1 as a possible D gene (5 bases). The CDR3 has 15 amino acids. Germline V CDR1 and CDR2: KGHSH, LQKENI. Trimming shortened V by 3 bases and J by 5 bases, and 13 bases separated the two germline ends. CDR3 coding DNA: TGTGCCAGCTCACCGGTCATCCAGGGAACCGGGGAGCTGTTTTTT. It codes for CASSPVIQGTGELFF.

The chain links TRBV7-3 to TRBJ2-3; 8 bases fit TRBD2. CDR3 size: 15 residues. The germline CDR1 and CDR2 sequences are SGHTA and FQGTGA. The V gene end was trimmed by 2 bases and the J gene end by 2 bases; junction bases not matched to a gene: 3. CDR3 DNA: TGTGCCAGCAGCTTACGAGCGGGGGCCACAGATACGCAGTATTTT. Translating gives CASSLRAGATDTQYF.

The chain has TRBV5-4 and TRBJ1-2, with TRBD1 matching over 9 bases. Germline loops: CDR1 SGHNT, CDR2 YYREEE (reference sequence). The CDR3 totals 15 residues. J lost 3 bases, V lost 4 bases, and 7 bases had no gene match. For the CDR3, the DNA is TGTGCCAGCAGCCCTCGACAGGGGGTTTACTATGGCTACACCTTC. It is translated as CASSPRQGVYYGYTF.

The chain combines TRBV2 with TRBJ1-4; possible D gene TRBD1, 6 bases. The CDR3 extends over 15 amino acids. Trimming removed 8 bases from V and 0 bases from J, with 13 bases in between. The germline gives CDR1 SNHLY, CDR2 FYNNEI. The CDR3 region is CASDPDSATNEKLFF. As DNA, the CDR3 is TGTGCCAGCGACCCGGACAGTGCAACTAATGAAAAACTGTTTTTT.

The chain has TRBV2 and TRBJ1-2, with D possibly TRBD1 on 6 matching bases. The V end lost 5 bases, the J end lost 7 bases, and 23 bases lay between the germline ends. Germline CDR1 SNHLY, CDR2 FYNNEI. The CDR3 is 16 amino acids. CDR3 bases: TGTGCCAGCAGTTGGCAGGGGACCCTGTCCATGCGTGGCTACACCTTC. This encodes CASSWQGTLSMRGYTF. Full variable domain (missing parts from reference TRBV2 and TRBJ1-2): EPEVTQTPSHQVTQMGQEVILRCVPISNHLYFYWYRQILGQKVEFLVSFYNNEISEKSEIFDDQFSVERPDGSNFTLKIRSTKLEDSAMYFCASSWQGTLSMRGYTFGSGTRLTVV.

The chain has TRBV29-1 and TRBJ1-2; D is perhaps TRBD1 (6 bases). Germline V CDR1 and CDR2: SQVTM, ANQGSEA. The CDR3 contains 11 residues. V lost 8 bases, J lost 3 bases, and 10 bases lay in between. The CDR3 sequence is CSSRTDYGYTF. The CDR3 nucleotides are TGCAGCTCACGGACAGACTATGGCTACACCTTC. The full variable domain, completed using reference TRBV29-1 and TRBJ1-2, is SAVISQKPSRDICQRGTSLTIQCQVDSQVTMMFWYRQQPGQSLTLIATANQGSEATYESGFVIDKFPISRPNLTFSTLTVSNMSPEDSSIYLCSSRTDYGYTFGSGTRLTVV.

J is TRBJ1-3 and V is TRBV4-1; the match to TRBD1 covers 7 bases. From germline, CDR1 is MGHRA and CDR2 YSYEKL. CDR3 length equals 14 residues. The V segment lost 6 bases and the J segment 0 bases; nucleotides outside the gene matches: 2. The CDR3 sequence is CASRDRLSGNTIYF. The CDR3 DNA sequence: TGCGCCAGCAGGGACAGGCTCTCTGGAAACACCATATATTTT.

The chain uses TRBV18 and TRBJ2-3; TRBD2 matches 11 bases. Germline V gene lookup returns CDR1 KGHSH and CDR2 LQKENI. The J segment lost 4 bases and the V segment lost 1 base, leaving 4 bases of the junction unmatched. CDR3 length: 16 residues. CDR3 coding DNA: TGTGCCAGCTCACCACTAGCGGGGGGGCCCTCAGATACGCAGTATTTT. Protein product: CASSPLAGGPSDTQYF.

V usage is TRBV7-9 and J usage is TRBJ2-1; 8 nucleotides line up with TRBD2. Germline V lookup: CDR1 SEHNR, CDR2 FQNEAQ (reference sequence). The CDR3 has 15 amino acids. J was trimmed by 3 bases and V by 5 bases; bases with no gene match: 6. The CDR3 sequence is CASSPGAGGYNEQFF. CDR3 coding DNA: TGTGCCAGCAGCCCGGGGGCGGGGGGCTACAATGAGCAGTTCTTC.

This chain joins TRBV6-6 and TRBJ1-1, with TRBD1 matching 10 bases. The V gene's germline CDR1 is MNHNY and CDR2 SVGAGI (reference sequence). The J segment lost 3 bases and the V segment lost 2 bases, leaving 3 bases of the junction unmatched. The CDR3 has 15 amino acids. CDR3 protein: CASSYPTGGYTEAFF. CDR3 sequence (DNA): TGTGCCAGCAGTTACCCGACAGGGGGCTACACTGAAGCTTTCTTT.

The chain joins TRBV30 to TRBJ2-3, with D maybe TRBD2 (5 bases). Per germline, CDR1 GTSNPN and CDR2 SVGIG (reference sequence). The CDR3 runs to 16 residues. Trimming stripped 2 bases from V and 2 bases from J, with 17 bases between. The CDR3 DNA reads TGTGCCTGGAGTTCTCGGACTCATTACCCCACAGATACGCAGTATTTT. Encoded protein: CAWSSRTHYPTDTQYF. The full variable domain, with the rest looked up from reference TRBV30 and TRBJ2-3, is SQTIHQWPATLVQPVGSPLSLECTVEGTSNPNLYWYRQAAGRGLQLLFYSVGIGQISSEVPQNLSASRPQDRQFILSSKKLLLSDSGFYLCAWSSRTHYPTDTQYFGPGTRLTVL.

The chain is built from TRBV7-2 and TRBJ2-7, with 9 bases identical to TRBD1. The CDR3 has 14 amino acids. V shed 4 bases and J 3 bases; nucleotides not matched to a gene: 4. CDR1 and CDR2 from the germline V gene are SGHTA and FQGNSA. The CDR3 sequence: CASSWTGVGYEQYF. The CDR3 DNA is TGTGCCAGCAGCTGGACAGGGGTAGGCTACGAGCAGTACTTC.